This passage covers 27 T cell receptor beta chains from one sample sequenced in a study of blood T cell repertoires in COVID-19. Some clones are missing from TCRdb's copy, which holds only in-frame ones; the method was immunoSEQ multiplex PCR. This sample carries fewer than 700,000 clones, roughly 89% of them seen once, and the ten largest clones take roughly 7.3%. Sample: peripheral blood. Receptors originate from a woman between 45 and 60 years old with COVID-19, enrolled during active disease.

In this sample, this clone turned up once. The chain is built from TRBV5-1 and TRBJ2-1, with a possible D match to TRBD1 (7 bases). Trimming removed 1 base at V and 12 bases at J, with 11 bases between. CDR3 length equals 12 residues. CDR1 is SGHRS and CDR2 is YFSETQ in the germline V gene. CDR3 in DNA: TGCGCCAGCAGCTTGCCCCAGGGGGGGCAGTTCTTC. This translates into CASSLPQGGQFF.

The J gene is TRBJ1-1, the V gene TRBV12-3 or TRBV12-4; 11 nucleotides agree with TRBD1. CDR3 length: 13 residues. After removal of 8 bases from V and 10 bases from J, the junction contained 9 bases not matched to a gene. CDR3 sequence: CASHGQGALGAFF. The CDR3 DNA sequence: TGTGCCAGCCACGGACAGGGGGCCCTGGGAGCTTTCTTT.

The chain recombines TRBV14 with TRBJ1-1, with D perhaps TRBD1 (5 bases). The CDR3 is 17 residues long. The ends were cut back, 2 bases at V and 5 bases at J, with 21 bases in the middle. Germline CDR1 and CDR2: SGHDN and FVKESK. The CDR3 here is CASSQQGAGALGTEAFF. The CDR3 bases are TGTGCCAGCAGCCAACAAGGGGCAGGTGCTCTGGGGACTGAAGCTTTCTTT. Full variable domain (remainder filled in from reference TRBV14 and TRBJ1-1): EAGVTQFPSHSVIEKGQTVTLRCDPISGHDNLYWYRRVMGKEIKFLLHFVKESKQDESGMPNNRFLAERTGGTYSTLKVQPAELEDSGVYFCASSQQGAGALGTEAFFGQGTRLTVV.

The genes are TRBV4-1 and TRBJ1-1; TRBD1 matches at 8 bases. The ends lost 1 base at V and 0 bases at J; junction bases unmatched: 4. The CDR3 sequence is 16 residues long. Germline assignment: CDR1 MGHRA and CDR2 YSYEKL. CDR3 residues: CASSQGQGAVNTEAFF. The CDR3 region has the DNA TGCGCCAGCAGCCAAGGCCAGGGGGCGGTGAACACTGAAGCTTTCTTT.

The CDR3: CASSPTGNEKLFF. The CDR3 DNA reads TGTGCCAGCAGTCCGACAGGGAATGAAAAACTGTTTTTT. This chain links TRBV6-5 with TRBJ1-4; the match to TRBD1 covers 7 bases. V lost 5 bases, J lost 5 bases, and 2 bases stayed unmatched. Germline CDR1 MNHEY, CDR2 SVGAGI. This CDR3 is 13 amino acids long.

J is TRBJ2-1 and V is TRBV7-6, with 8 bases that match TRBD2. The trim removed 3 bases at V and 4 bases at J, leaving 5 bases unmatched. The germline V gene encodes CDR1 SGHVS and CDR2 FNYEAQ. The CDR3 extends over 15 amino acids. CDR3 in amino acids: CASSLGGGSYNEQFF. CDR3 sequence (DNA): TGTGCCAGCAGCTTGGGCGGGGGGTCATACAATGAGCAGTTCTTC.

The chain links TRBV5-4 to TRBJ2-2; 10 bases map to TRBD2. V was pared by 3 bases and J by 6 bases, with 5 bases of the junction left unmatched. The CDR3 extends over 15 amino acids. The germline V gene encodes CDR1 SGHNT and CDR2 YYREEE (reference sequence). The CDR3, as DNA: TGTGCCAGCAGCTCGGTAGCGGGGGGCCCCGGGGAGCTGTTTTTT. Translated, it gives CASSSVAGGPGELFF.

The rearrangement uses TRBV2 and TRBJ1-1, with TRBD1 matching 8 bases. This CDR3 has 14 amino acids. The germline V gene has CDR1 SNHLY and CDR2 FYNNEI. V lost 7 bases to trimming and J lost 1 base; unmatched junction nucleotides: 5. CDR3 bases: TGTGCCAGCATCCGCGGACAGGGGAACACTGAAGCTTTCTTT. Protein product: CASIRGQGNTEAFF.

This chain connects TRBV10-1 to TRBJ2-1; no clear D. V lost 4 bases and J 5 bases, leaving 9 bases between the germline ends. The CDR3 loop spans 13 amino acids. Germline V CDR1 and CDR2: WNHNN, SYGVQD (reference sequence). CDR3 nucleotide sequence: TGCGCCAGCAGTGTGTATCGGGACAATGAGCAGTTCTTC. This encodes CASSVYRDNEQFF.

This sequence joins TRBV19 and TRBJ2-7; 8 nucleotides align to TRBD2. Trimming cost V 4 bases and J 4 bases; bases outside gene matches: 9. Looked up from germline, CDR1 is LNHDA and CDR2 is SQIVND (reference sequence). The CDR3 loop spans 15 amino acids. The CDR3 region has the DNA TGTGCCAGTAGTACCCCGCGGGGGGCTGGATACGAGCAGTACTTC. Translated: CASSTPRGAGYEQYF.

The chain is built from TRBV6-4 and TRBJ2-2; a possible D gene is TRBD1 (5 bases). The CDR3 length is 14 residues. Trimming took 5 bases from V and 6 from J, leaving 13 bases between them. Germline-derived CDR1 and CDR2 are MRHNA and SNTAGT. This chain's CDR3 is CASSHMGPPGELFF. The CDR3 DNA reads TGTGCCAGCAGTCATATGGGGCCCCCCGGGGAGCTGTTTTTT.

The V and J genes are TRBV9 and TRBJ2-3; the D gene is possibly TRBD1 (5 bases). Germline values: CDR1 SGDLS, CDR2 YYNGEE. With 4 bases removed from V and 5 bases from J, the gap between germline ends came to 20 bases. The CDR3 extends over 16 amino acids. Here the CDR3 reads CASSKGLADLVDTQYF. In DNA, the CDR3 is TGTGCCAGCAGCAAGGGGTTAGCCGACCTTGTAGATACGCAGTATTTT.

V is TRBV3-1 (or the pseudogene TRBV3-2) and J is TRBJ2-7, with 7 bases matching TRBD1. The CDR3 covers 14 residues. V shed 1 base and J 3 bases; nucleotides not matched to a gene: 3. Per germline, CDR1 LGHDT and CDR2 YNNKEL (reference sequence). DNA for the CDR3: TGTGCCAGCAGCCAAGGACCAGGGGGCTACGAGCAGTACTTC. It yields the protein CASSQGPGGYEQYF.

The chain uses TRBV30 and TRBJ1-1; a weak D match, TRBD1 (5 bases). This CDR3 has 12 residues. CDR1 is GTSNPN, CDR2 SVGIG, per germline (reference sequence). Trimming took 0 bases from V and 9 from J, leaving 11 bases between them. CDR3 residues: CAWSVWRGQAFF. Here the CDR3 DNA reads TGTGCCTGGAGTGTTTGGAGGGGCCAAGCTTTCTTT.

The chain joins TRBV6-5 to TRBJ1-2, with D unclear. This CDR3 comprises 12 residues. Trimming took 10 bases from V and 0 from J, leaving 9 bases between them. Germline-derived CDR1 and CDR2 are MNHEY and SVGAGI. The CDR3 loop reads CATATTNYGYTF. The DNA of the CDR3 is TGTGCCACTGCGACTACTAACTATGGCTACACCTTC.

This chain uses TRBV6-5 with TRBJ1-1; a possible D gene is TRBD1 (6 bases). The CDR3 is made up of 16 amino acids. Deletions cut 0 bases from V and 2 bases from J, with 13 bases between. Germline values: CDR1 MNHEY, CDR2 SVGAGI. This chain's CDR3 is CASSYSRGTLNTEAFF. In DNA form, the CDR3 reads TGTGCCAGCAGTTACTCGAGGGGGACCCTTAACACTGAAGCTTTCTTT.

This clone is a singleton in its sample. J is TRBJ2-7 and V is TRBV9, with TRBD1 matching 7 bases. Germline V gives CDR1 SGDLS, CDR2 YYNGEE. The CDR3 loop spans 15 amino acids. V was pared by 3 bases and J by 5 bases, with 11 bases of the junction left unmatched. The DNA of the CDR3 is TGTGCCAGCAGCGCCCACGGACAGGACCCGAACGAGCAGTACTTC. Translating it yields CASSAHGQDPNEQYF.

Details on this clone: At the DNA level, this CDR3 is encoded by other sequences in the same sample as well. This chain connects TRBV6-5 to TRBJ1-2; 9 bases line up with TRBD1. This CDR3 is 13 amino acids long. The junction had 3 bases not matched to a gene; V was cut back by 5 bases and J by 5 bases. Germline V gives CDR1 MNHEY, CDR2 SVGAGI. In nucleotides, the CDR3 is TGTGCCAGCAGTCCAGACAGGGGGTATGGCTACACCTTC. It yields the protein CASSPDRGYGYTF.

CDR3 coding DNA: TGTGCCAGCAGCGATAATTACCTACAGGGAAGACGGGCTTTCTTT. Translating it yields CASSDNYLQGRRAFF. The rearrangement links TRBV7-9 to TRBJ1-1, with D perhaps TRBD1 (6 bases). In germline, CDR1 is SEHNR, CDR2 FQNEAQ (reference sequence). This CDR3 spans 15 amino acids. Trimming left V 5 bases short and J 11 bases short, with 24 bases between.

The DNA for the CDR3 is TGTGCCAGCAGTTATCAACGGAGGAACACTGAAGCTTTCTTT. Translation gives CASSYQRRNTEAFF. The V gene is TRBV6-5, the J gene TRBJ1-1; D remains ambiguous. The germline gives CDR1 MNHEY, CDR2 SVGAGI. The CDR3 has 14 residues. Trimming shortened V by 3 bases and J by 1 base, and 9 bases separated the two germline ends.

The J gene is TRBJ1-2, the V gene TRBV12-3 or TRBV12-4; D unresolved. The V gene lost 5 bases and the J gene lost 8 bases, with 15 bases spanning the gap. This CDR3 is built from 13 residues. This chain's CDR3 is CASSARMGRGYTF. CDR3 nucleotides: TGTGCCAGCAGTGCCCGGATGGGCAGAGGCTACACCTTC.

This chain uses TRBV6-6 with TRBJ1-6; the D is unclear. Germline V gives CDR1 MNHNY, CDR2 SVGAGI (reference sequence). CDR3 size: 14 residues. V lost 4 bases, J lost 0 bases, and 4 bases lay in between. The CDR3 DNA sequence: TGTGCCAGCAGTTTAGACTCCTATAATTCACCCCTCCACTTT. It codes for CASSLDSYNSPLHF.

This chain links TRBV6-1 with TRBJ2-7, with 8 positions matching TRBD2. The CDR3 runs to 15 residues. V lost 1 base to trimming and J lost 3 bases; unmatched junction nucleotides: 5. In germline, CDR1 is MNHNS, CDR2 SASEGT. CDR3 bases: TGTGCCAGCAGTGAAGAGATCACTAGCGGCTACGAGCAGTACTTC. Translation: CASSEEITSGYEQYF.

This clone occurred once. V is TRBV10-2 and J is TRBJ2-1; 7 bases map to TRBD1. Germline V gene sequence: CDR1 WSHSY, CDR2 SAAADI. This CDR3 is 12 amino acids long. V lost 7 bases and J lost 8; bases outside the gene matches: 5. The CDR3, as DNA: TGCGCCAGCACCTATCAGGGGGATGAGCAGTTCTTC. Its protein product is CASTYQGDEQFF.

The J gene is TRBJ2-2, the V gene TRBV19; 7 bases are a match to TRBD1. The V gene end was trimmed by 5 bases and the J gene end by 1 base; junction bases not matched to a gene: 7. The CDR3 covers 16 residues. Looked up from germline, CDR1 is LNHDA and CDR2 is SQIVND (reference sequence). The CDR3 DNA sequence: TGTGCCAGTAGTTGGACCAGGGGGAGGAACACCGGGGAGCTGTTTTTT. Translating gives CASSWTRGRNTGELFF.

CDR3 in amino acids: CAISESTGRGEQFF. The CDR3 DNA follows: TGTGCCATCAGTGAGTCGACAGGGCGGGGTGAGCAGTTCTTC. The rearrangement links TRBV10-3 to TRBJ2-1; maybe TRBD1 (7 bases). The germline V gene has CDR1 ENHRY and CDR2 SYGVKD. V lost 0 bases to trimming and J lost 9 bases, with 12 bases between them. The CDR3 extends over 14 amino acids.

The rearrangement links TRBV30 to TRBJ1-2; 8 bases match TRBD1. CDR1 and CDR2 (germline): GTSNPN, SVGIG (reference sequence). The CDR3 extends over 15 amino acids. Trimming cost V 1 base and J 3 bases; bases outside gene matches: 7. CDR3 sequence: CAWSDPGQADYGYTF. DNA of the CDR3: TGTGCCTGGAGTGACCCGGGACAGGCCGACTATGGCTACACCTTC.